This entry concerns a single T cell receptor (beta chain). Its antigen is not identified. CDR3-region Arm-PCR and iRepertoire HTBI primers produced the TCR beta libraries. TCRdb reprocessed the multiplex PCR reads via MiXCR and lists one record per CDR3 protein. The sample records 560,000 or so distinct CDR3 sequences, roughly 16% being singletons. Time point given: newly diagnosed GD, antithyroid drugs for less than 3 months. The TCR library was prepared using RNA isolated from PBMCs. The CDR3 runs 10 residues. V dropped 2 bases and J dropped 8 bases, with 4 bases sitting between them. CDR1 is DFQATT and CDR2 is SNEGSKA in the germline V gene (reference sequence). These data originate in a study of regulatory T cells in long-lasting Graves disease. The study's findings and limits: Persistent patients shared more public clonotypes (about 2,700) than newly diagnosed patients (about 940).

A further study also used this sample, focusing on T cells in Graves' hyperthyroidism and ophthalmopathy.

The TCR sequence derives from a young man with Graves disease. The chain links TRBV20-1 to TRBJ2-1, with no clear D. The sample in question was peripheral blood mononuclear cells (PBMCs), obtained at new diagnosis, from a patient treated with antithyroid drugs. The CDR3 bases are TGCAGTGCTAGAAACGATGAGCAGTTCTTC. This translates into CSARNDEQFF.